This T cell receptor beta chain was observed in a study of blood T cell repertoires in COVID-19. The overall study: Sources were T cells, B-cell-depleted T cells, or PBMCs; the material itself was cDNA or gDNA.

Germline CDR1 and CDR2: SGHTA and FQGNSA. The junction had 2 bases not matched to a gene; V was cut back by 4 bases and J by 2 bases. The length of the CDR3 is 15 residues. As handled by the study authors: Quantification of nucleated cells was approximated via reference gene primer amplification. Clones were sequenced by immunoSEQ multiplex PCR, and TCRdb holds only the in-frame ones, with some missing. Clone size and the V and J calls come from that table; the DNA yielded D and trimming. In the table there are about 190,000 clones, around nine tenths of which are singletons. The sequencing input was peripheral blood. This chain joins TRBV7-2 and TRBJ1-5, with 10 nucleotides matching TRBD1. This sequence was found in a man aged 40-49 years with acute or convalescent COVID-19. The CDR3 sequence: CASSSTGGGNQPQHF. The CDR3 nucleotides read TGTGCCAGCAGCTCGACAGGGGGCGGCAATCAGCCCCAGCATTTT.